This T cell receptor beta chain was recorded in a study of OX40 agonist ivuxolimab in advanced cancers. Study in general: At doses from 0.01 to 10 mg/kg, patients were given intravenous ivuxolimab every 2 weeks. Three patients responded partially, comprising one with hepatocellular carcinoma and two with cutaneous melanoma. Study results and limitations: The mean number of expanded clones was higher in CD8+ T cells than in CD4+.

Patients with autoimmune history or systemic immunosuppression were excluded. Method: immunoSEQ multiplex PCR; TCRdb's copy keeps in-frame clones and lacks some. The table lists tens of thousands of clones, about 88% of them singletons, with less than 0.85% in the top ten. As to this clone: Its antigen is not known.

V gave up 1 base and J gave up 1 base, with 9 bases separating them. CDR3 length: 15 residues. Per the germline V gene, CDR1 is LGHNA and CDR2 is YNFKEQ. The source of this sequence is an adult with an advanced solid tumor such as melanoma, head and neck, liver or kidney cancer. The gene calls are TRBV4-2 and TRBJ2-3; weak D call: TRBD2 (5 bases). The source was CD4+ or CD8+ T cells sorted from blood, collected in a trial of the OX40 agonist ivuxolimab. The DNA for the CDR3 is TGTGCCAGCAGCCAAGCTGCGGGCCGCACAGATACGCAGTATTTT. This translates into CASSQAAGRTDTQYF.